The 30 T cell receptor beta chains below all came from one sample that was sequenced in a study of PD-1 blockade in classical Hodgkin lymphoma. Method: immunoSEQ multiplex PCR; TCRdb's copy keeps in-frame clones and lacks some. The repertoire holds about 24,000 clones, more than 60% seen once, with roughly 8% in the top ten. Exposure to brentuximab vedotin varied, and each patient had relapsed following autologous stem cell transplantation. The input for sequencing was peripheral blood mononuclear cells (PBMCs), taken before the second cycle of nivolumab. Receptor source: a human donor with classical Hodgkin lymphoma.

This chain uses TRBV28 with TRBJ1-2; D is uncertain. Germline CDR1 is MDHEN and CDR2 is SYDVKM. This CDR3 comprises 11 residues. Trimming stripped 3 bases from V and 2 bases from J, with 1 base between. In nucleotides, the CDR3 is TGTGCCAGCAGTTTCAACTATGGCTACACCTTC. It translates to CASSFNYGYTF.

The chain carries TRBV2 and TRBJ1-5, with unresolved D. The CDR3 length is 16 residues. Germline CDR1 reads SNHLY; CDR2 reads FYNNEI. With 4 bases removed from V and 1 base from J, the gap between germline ends came to 14 bases. The CDR3 loop reads CASSVKDLFSNQPQHF. The CDR3 DNA follows: TGTGCCAGCAGTGTAAAGGACCTATTCAGCAATCAGCCCCAGCATTTT.

This chain links TRBV13 with TRBJ2-6, with D perhaps matching TRBD1 (6 bases). Trimming shortened V by 1 base and J by 1 base, and 17 bases separated the two germline ends. The germline gives CDR1 PRHDT, CDR2 FYEKMQ (reference sequence). The CDR3 loop spans 19 amino acids. This chain's CDR3 is CASSLVLSGEPSGANVLTF. In DNA form, the CDR3 reads TGTGCCAGCAGCTTAGTTCTGTCAGGGGAACCTTCTGGGGCCAACGTCCTGACTTTC. The full variable domain, with the rest looked up from reference TRBV13 and TRBJ2-6, is AAGVIQSPRHLIKEKRETATLKCYPIPRHDTVYWYQQGPGQDPQFLISFYEKMQSDKGSIPDRFSAQQFSDYHSELNMSSLELGDSALYFCASSLVLSGEPSGANVLTFGAGSRLTVL.

The chain combines TRBV10-1 with TRBJ2-2, with TRBD2 matching 8 bases. Losses at the gene ends were 6 bases for V and 0 bases for J; bases not matched to a gene: 6. CDR1 and CDR2 (germline): WNHNN, SYGVQD (reference sequence). This CDR3 spans 16 amino acids. The CDR3 DNA reads TGCGCCAGCAGCGGGGGGGATTTCGCGAACACCGGGGAGCTGTTTTTT. Its translation: CASSGGDFANTGELFF.

This clone has just a few counts. The rearrangement joins TRBV4-2 to TRBJ2-1; D tentatively reads TRBD1 or TRBD2 (5 bases each). The CDR3 runs to 20 residues. CDR1 and CDR2 from the germline V gene are LGHNA and YNFKEQ. Trimming removed 1 base from V and 7 bases from J, with 29 bases in between. The CDR3 bases are TGTGCCAGCAGCCAAGTGCGGTCGGGGACCAGTCTCTCACTCACAAATGAGCAGTTCTTC. This encodes CASSQVRSGTSLSLTNEQFF.

The rearrangement joins TRBV28 to TRBJ2-5; tentatively, D is TRBD2 (6 bases). The germline gives CDR1 MDHEN, CDR2 SYDVKM. CDR3 length: 16 residues. V gave up 4 bases and J gave up 0 bases, with 15 bases separating them. This chain's CDR3 is CASSSSRSGYQETQYF. CDR3 bases: TGTGCCAGCAGTTCCAGTCGTAGCGGCTACCAAGAGACCCAGTACTTC.

CDR3 residues: CASSIGVSRDQPQHF. DNA of the CDR3: TGTGCCAGTAGTATAGGGGTTTCGAGGGATCAGCCCCAGCATTTT. This chain joins TRBV19 and TRBJ1-5, with D unresolved. The CDR3 runs to 15 residues. Germline CDR1 reads LNHDA; CDR2 reads SQIVND (reference sequence). The V end was cut by 1 base, the J end by 5 bases, with 12 bases between. The full variable domain, completed using reference TRBV19 and TRBJ1-5, is DGGITQSPKYLFRKEGQNVTLSCEQNLNHDAMYWYRQDPGQGLRLIYYSQIVNDFQKGDIAEGYSVSREKKESFPLTVTSAQKNPTAFYLCASSIGVSRDQPQHFGDGTRLSIL.

The chain couples TRBV28 to TRBJ1-4; D possibly corresponds to TRBD1 (6 bases). The germline V gene has CDR1 MDHEN and CDR2 SYDVKM. Deletions cut 6 bases from V and 1 base from J, with 9 bases between. CDR3 length: 14 residues. CDR3 sequence: CASSEGGTNEKLFF. The CDR3 DNA sequence: TGTGCCAGCAGCGAAGGGGGAACTAATGAAAAACTGTTTTTT. Together with reference TRBV28 and TRBJ1-4, the CDR3 gives the full variable domain: DVKVTQSSRYLVKRTGEKVFLECVQDMDHENMFWYRQDPGLGLRLIYFSYDVKMKEKGDIPEGYSVSREKKERFSLILESASTNQTSMYLCASSEGGTNEKLFFGSGTQLSVL.

The chain carries TRBV6-5 and TRBJ2-5; the match to TRBD1 covers 9 bases. V lost 2 bases, J lost 5 bases, and 6 bases stayed unmatched. The CDR3 totals 15 residues. Germline V lookup: CDR1 MNHEY, CDR2 SVGAGI. CDR3 sequence: CASSYLQGAGETQYF. The CDR3 DNA sequence: TGTGCCAGCAGTTACCTACAGGGGGCCGGTGAGACCCAGTACTTC.

The rearrangement joins TRBV28 to TRBJ1-1; no reliable D call. The ends were cut back, 2 bases at V and 4 bases at J, with 5 bases in the middle. Germline CDR1 reads MDHEN; CDR2 reads SYDVKM. The CDR3 is 12 residues long. This CDR3 reads CASSLVFTEAFF. As DNA, the CDR3 is TGTGCCAGCAGTTTAGTGTTCACTGAAGCTTTCTTT.

This clone has just one count. The chain carries TRBV6-5 and TRBJ2-7; D possibly corresponds to TRBD2 (5 bases). The CDR3 spans 13 residues. Germline V gene lookup returns CDR1 MNHEY and CDR2 SVGAGI. Trimming stripped 4 bases from V and 0 bases from J, with 7 bases between. The CDR3 DNA sequence: TGTGCCAGCAGTTTAGCGTTCTCCTACGAGCAGTACTTC. This codes for CASSLAFSYEQYF.

This chain connects TRBV4-3 to TRBJ2-7; no clear D gene. Germline values: CDR1 LGHNA, CDR2 YSLEER. With 1 base removed from V and 0 bases from J, the gap between germline ends came to 7 bases. This CDR3 has 14 amino acids. CDR3 nucleotide sequence: TGCGCCAGCAGCCAAGTTCTGAGCTCCTACGAGCAGTACTTC. It translates to CASSQVLSSYEQYF.

The rearrangement links TRBV2 to TRBJ1-5; tentative D call: TRBD1 (6 bases). The CDR3 has 13 amino acids. Germline assignment: CDR1 SNHLY and CDR2 FYNNEI. V lost 6 bases, J lost 7 bases, and 13 bases lay in between. CDR3 amino acids: CASSRDTKQPQHF. CDR3 nucleotide sequence: TGTGCCAGCAGCCGGGACACGAAACAGCCCCAGCATTTT.

Here the CDR3 DNA reads TGCAGCGTTGGAAGATGGACAGGGCCCTCCTACGAGCAGTACTTC. Protein sequence: CSVGRWTGPSYEQYF. The chain employs TRBV29-1 and TRBJ2-7, with 8 bases aligning to TRBD1. Germline lookup yields CDR1 SQVTM and CDR2 ANQGSEA. The length of the CDR3 is 15 residues. V dropped 4 bases and J dropped 0; count of bases not matched to a gene: 8.

The J gene is TRBJ2-1, the V gene TRBV4-2; D is ambiguous. CDR1 is LGHNA, CDR2 YNFKEQ, per germline. Trimming pared 4 bases from V and 3 bases from J, leaving 13 bases between. This CDR3 is built from 15 residues. The CDR3 loop reads CASSLEQYLYNEQFF. CDR3 nucleotide sequence: TGTGCCAGCAGCCTAGAACAGTATCTCTACAATGAGCAGTTCTTC.

V and J are TRBV29-1 and TRBJ2-1; 7 bases are a match to TRBD2. CDR1 SQVTM and CDR2 ANQGSEA come from the germline V gene. The CDR3 has 16 amino acids. After removal of 4 bases from V and 3 bases from J, the junction contained 12 bases not matched to a gene. Here the CDR3 reads CSVGAGEGGGYNEQFF. The CDR3 nucleotides are TGCAGCGTTGGGGCGGGAGAAGGAGGTGGCTACAATGAGCAGTTCTTC.

The CDR3 DNA is TGTGCCAGCAGTCCCCTTGACAGGCGTGAAGCTTTCTTT. It codes for CASSPLDRREAFF. V usage is TRBV27 and J usage is TRBJ1-1; possible D gene TRBD1, 6 bases. The CDR3 totals 13 residues. Trimming took 5 bases from V and 7 from J, leaving 14 bases between them. From germline, CDR1 is MNHEY and CDR2 SMNVEV (reference sequence).

The chain couples TRBV5-5 to TRBJ2-5, with D perhaps TRBD2 (6 bases). Germline V gives CDR1 SGHKS, CDR2 YYEKEE (reference sequence). This CDR3 contains 15 residues. Trimming stripped 4 bases from V and 5 bases from J, with 18 bases between. In DNA form, the CDR3 reads TGTGCCAGCAGCACGGAACTAGAGGGAGGCGAGACCCAGTACTTC. It codes for CASSTELEGGETQYF. The full variable domain, rest sourced from reference TRBV5-5 and TRBJ2-5, is DAGVTQSPTHLIKTRGQQVTLRCSPISGHKSVSWYQQVLGQGPQFIFQYYEKEERGRGNFPDRFSARQFPNYSSELNVNALLLGDSALYLCASSTELEGGETQYFGPGTRLLVL.

The chain recombines TRBV28 with TRBJ2-7; TRBD1 matches 7 bases. Germline assignment: CDR1 MDHEN and CDR2 SYDVKM. The V gene end was trimmed by 0 bases and the J gene end by 2 bases; junction bases not matched to a gene: 1. This CDR3 region has 14 residues. In DNA, the CDR3 is TGTGCCAGCAGTTTATGGGACAGGCCCTACGAGCAGTACTTC. It encodes CASSLWDRPYEQYF.

The chain joins TRBV7-9 to TRBJ1-1, with 11 nucleotides matching TRBD1. Germline lookup yields CDR1 SEHNR and CDR2 FQNEAQ (reference sequence). Trimming took 3 bases from V and 10 from J; bases not matched to a gene: 7. The length of the CDR3 is 14 residues. The CDR3 region has the DNA TGTGCCAGCAGCTTCGGGGACAGGGGGTCCGGAGCTTTCTTT. Protein: CASSFGDRGSGAFF.

The gene calls are TRBV28 and TRBJ2-3, with D perhaps being TRBD1 or TRBD2 (5 bases each). Germline-derived CDR1 and CDR2 are MDHEN and SYDVKM. The V gene lost 4 bases and the J gene lost 3 bases, with 17 bases spanning the gap. The CDR3 sequence is 16 residues long. The CDR3 spells CASSYRQPRGTDTQYF. The CDR3 nucleotides are TGTGCCAGCAGTTACCGACAGCCACGAGGGACAGATACGCAGTATTTT.

The chain has TRBV29-1 and TRBJ1-2, with D unclear. V was pared by 8 bases and J by 0 bases, with 13 bases between. Looked up from germline, CDR1 is SQVTM and CDR2 is ANQGSEA. CDR3 length: 13 residues. CDR3 protein: CSSGSYSNYGYTF. The CDR3, as DNA: TGCAGCTCCGGATCTTACTCTAACTATGGCTACACCTTC.

The chain has TRBV30 and TRBJ2-3; a possible D gene is TRBD2 (6 bases). Germline assignment: CDR1 GTSNPN and CDR2 SVGIG (reference sequence). V lost 2 bases to trimming and J lost 7 bases, with 16 bases between them. The CDR3 covers 14 residues. The CDR3 loop is CAWSPPRDLHTQYF. CDR3 sequence (DNA): TGTGCCTGGAGTCCCCCCCGGGACTTACATACGCAGTATTTT.

This chain joins TRBV11-2 and TRBJ1-6; a possible D gene is TRBD1 (6 bases). Germline lookup yields CDR1 SGHAT and CDR2 FQNNGV. The CDR3 contains 14 residues. V was trimmed by 5 bases and J by 7 bases, leaving 12 bases between them. This chain's CDR3 is CASSVQGGNSPLHF. CDR3 in DNA: TGTGCCAGCAGCGTACAGGGCGGCAATTCACCCCTCCACTTT.

The gene calls are TRBV2 and TRBJ1-6; D ambiguous. Germline V gene sequence: CDR1 SNHLY, CDR2 FYNNEI. Trimming left V 8 bases short and J 10 bases short, with 18 bases between. The CDR3 is 14 amino acids. As DNA, the CDR3 is TGTGCCAGCTCCGTCGAGGCCAGTTGGTCACCCCTCCACTTT. It codes for CASSVEASWSPLHF.

The chain combines TRBV27 with TRBJ2-1, with 13 bases aligning to TRBD2. Trimming removed 6 bases from V and 6 bases from J; junction bases left unmatched: 11. Germline V gene data show CDR1 as MNHEY and CDR2 as SMNVEV (reference sequence). This CDR3 is built from 17 residues. CDR3 sequence: CASSPAGLAGKGNEQFF. The CDR3 DNA reads as TGTGCCAGCAGCCCCGCGGGACTAGCGGGAAAAGGCAATGAGCAGTTCTTC.

The chain combines TRBV10-3 with TRBJ2-5; D uncertain. Germline CDR1 reads ENHRY; CDR2 reads SYGVKD. V lost 4 bases and J lost 1, with 4 bases in between. This CDR3 has 12 amino acids. As DNA, the CDR3 is TGTGCCATCAGTGCCCCCCAAGAGACCCAGTACTTC. It is translated as CAISAPQETQYF.

This clone rates as medium-sized. This CDR3 is CASSLGLEAKKLFF. The CDR3 nucleotides read TGTGCCAGCAGCTTGGGGCTAGAGGCAAAAAAACTGTTTTTT. The chain employs TRBV7-2 and TRBJ1-4, with D maybe TRBD1 (5 bases). The germline V and J ends were trimmed by 3 bases and 9 bases, with 14 bases remaining between them. The CDR3 sequence is 14 residues long. Germline values: CDR1 SGHTA, CDR2 FQGNSA.

The chain has TRBV18 and TRBJ1-1, with D possibly matching TRBD1 (6 bases). CDR1 and CDR2 (germline): KGHSH, LQKENI. Trimming removed 4 bases at V and 1 base at J, with 13 bases between. The CDR3 loop spans 15 amino acids. CDR3 DNA: TGTGCCAGCTCACACGCGACAGGTAGGAACACTGAAGCTTTCTTT. This codes for CASSHATGRNTEAFF.

As DNA, the CDR3 is TGTGCCAGCAGAGCCCTAAGGTGGACTTTCTTT. It codes for CASRALRWTFF. The chain couples TRBV6-1 to TRBJ1-1; D gene uncertain. The ends were cut back, 6 bases at V and 12 bases at J, with 14 bases in the middle. Looked up from germline, CDR1 is MNHNS and CDR2 is SASEGT. This CDR3 has 11 amino acids.